The sequence of this TCR beta chain was determined in a study of blood T cell repertoires in COVID-19. With 6 bases removed from V and 7 bases from J, the gap between germline ends came to 18 bases. Germline loops: CDR1 MNHEY, CDR2 SVGAGI. This CDR3 contains 15 residues. The table came from immunoSEQ multiplex PCR; TCRdb's copy has only in-frame clones and leaves some out. Of under 150,000 clones listed, roughly 82% are singletons. The V gene is TRBV6-5, the J gene TRBJ1-4; no reliable D call. The receptor's source is a middle-aged woman with acute or convalescent COVID-19. Sequencing input: peripheral blood. CDR3 region: CASSGTGMPLEKLFF. The CDR3 region has the DNA TGTGCCAGCAGCGGTACCGGGATGCCCCTTGAAAAACTGTTTTTT.